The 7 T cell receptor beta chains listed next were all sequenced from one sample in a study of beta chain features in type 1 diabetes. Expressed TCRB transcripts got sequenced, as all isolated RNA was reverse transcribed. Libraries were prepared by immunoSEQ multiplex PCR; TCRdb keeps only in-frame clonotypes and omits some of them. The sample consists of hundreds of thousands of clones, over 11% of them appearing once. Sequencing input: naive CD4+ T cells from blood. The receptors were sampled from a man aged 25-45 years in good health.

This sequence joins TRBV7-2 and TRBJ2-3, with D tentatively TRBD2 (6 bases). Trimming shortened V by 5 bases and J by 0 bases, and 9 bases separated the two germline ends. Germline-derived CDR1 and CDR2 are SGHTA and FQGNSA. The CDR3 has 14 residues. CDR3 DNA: TGTGCCAGCAGCCTGACTAGAAGCACAGATACGCAGTATTTT. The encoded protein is CASSLTRSTDTQYF.

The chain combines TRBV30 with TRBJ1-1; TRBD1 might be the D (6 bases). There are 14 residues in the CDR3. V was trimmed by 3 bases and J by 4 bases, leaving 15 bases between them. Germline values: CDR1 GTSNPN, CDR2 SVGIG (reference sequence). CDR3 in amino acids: CAWREQGPGTEAFF. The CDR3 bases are TGTGCCTGGAGGGAACAGGGTCCGGGCACTGAAGCTTTCTTT.

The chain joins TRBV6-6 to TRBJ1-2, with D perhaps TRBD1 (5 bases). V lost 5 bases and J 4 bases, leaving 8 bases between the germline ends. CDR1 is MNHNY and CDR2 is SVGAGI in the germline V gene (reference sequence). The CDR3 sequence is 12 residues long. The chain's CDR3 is CASSDRSYGYTF. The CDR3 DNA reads TGTGCCAGCAGTGACAGAAGCTATGGCTACACCTTC.

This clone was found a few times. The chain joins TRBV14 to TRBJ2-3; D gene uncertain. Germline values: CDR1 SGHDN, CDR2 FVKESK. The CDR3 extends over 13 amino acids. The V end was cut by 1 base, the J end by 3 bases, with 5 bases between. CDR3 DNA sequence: TGTGCCAGCAGCCAAGTTCTGACAGATACGCAGTATTTT. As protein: CASSQVLTDTQYF.

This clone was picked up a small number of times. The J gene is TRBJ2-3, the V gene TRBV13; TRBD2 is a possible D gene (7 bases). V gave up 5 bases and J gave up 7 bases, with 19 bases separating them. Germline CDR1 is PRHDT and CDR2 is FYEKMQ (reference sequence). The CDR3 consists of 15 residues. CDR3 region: CASSLKAGHPNTQYF. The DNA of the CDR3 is TGTGCCAGCAGCCTTAAAGCGGGACACCCGAATACGCAGTATTTT.

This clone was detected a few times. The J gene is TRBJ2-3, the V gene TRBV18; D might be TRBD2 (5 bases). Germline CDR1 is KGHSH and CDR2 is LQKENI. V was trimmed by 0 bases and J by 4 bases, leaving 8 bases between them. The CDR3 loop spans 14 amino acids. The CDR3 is CASSPPSVADTQYF. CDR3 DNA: TGTGCCAGCTCACCACCTAGCGTCGCAGATACGCAGTATTTT.

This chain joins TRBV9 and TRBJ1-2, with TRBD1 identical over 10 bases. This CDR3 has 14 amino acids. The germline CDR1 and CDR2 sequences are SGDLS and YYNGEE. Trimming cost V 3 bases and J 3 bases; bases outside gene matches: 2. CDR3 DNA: TGTGCCAGCAGCGCCGGACAGGGGGACTATGGCTACACCTTC. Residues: CASSAGQGDYGYTF.